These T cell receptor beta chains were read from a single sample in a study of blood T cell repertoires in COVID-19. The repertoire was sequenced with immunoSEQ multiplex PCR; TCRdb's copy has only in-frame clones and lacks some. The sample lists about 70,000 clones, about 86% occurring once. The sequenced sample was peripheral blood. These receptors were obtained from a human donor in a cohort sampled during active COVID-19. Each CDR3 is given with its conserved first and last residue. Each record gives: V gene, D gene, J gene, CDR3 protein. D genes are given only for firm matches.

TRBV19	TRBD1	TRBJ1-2	CASSMEGTAYSNYGYTF
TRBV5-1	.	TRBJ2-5	CASSLDGVQETQYF
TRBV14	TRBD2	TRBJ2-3	CASRISGGPDTQYF
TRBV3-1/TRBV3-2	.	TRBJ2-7	CASSQGGTDYEQYF
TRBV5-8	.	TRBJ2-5	CASKGRGNSRQTQYF
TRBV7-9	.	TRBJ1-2	CASSLDPSERRGYTF
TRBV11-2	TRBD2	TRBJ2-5	CASSLERAATGAGAQYF
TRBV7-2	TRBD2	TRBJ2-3	CASSSWGSGATDTQYF
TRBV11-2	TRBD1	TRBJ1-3	CASSLTGAAHYSGNTIYF
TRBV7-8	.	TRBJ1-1	CASSSTASEAFF
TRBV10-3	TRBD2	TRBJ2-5	CAISGTSGQETQYF
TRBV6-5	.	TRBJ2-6	CASSSPAEVGANVLTF
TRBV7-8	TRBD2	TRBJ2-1	CASSLAGRGTRHNEQFF